One and the same sample provided the 10 T cell receptor beta chains below, sequenced in a study of T cell repertoires in cytomegalovirus infection. TCRdb processed the reads anew with MiXCR; each CDR3 protein has one entry. The sample lists some 180,000 distinct CDR3 sequences, about a sixth occurring once. The sequencing sample was made of CD8+ T cells from PBMCs. The source of these receptors is a human donor in good health (CMV status not recorded). Some clones in this sample may be carry-over from other donors' samples.

This clonotype was counted a few times. The J gene is TRBJ2-7, the V gene TRBV7-2; D not resolved. V was shortened by 2 bases and J by 3 bases, with 8 bases between the two germline ends. The CDR3 is 13 amino acids. Germline CDR1 reads SGHTA; CDR2 reads FQGNSA. The CDR3 DNA sequence: TGTGCCAGCAGCTTAAACAGTGTCTACGAGCAGTACTTC. Protein sequence: CASSLNSVYEQYF.

This clonotype was seen more than once but under ten times. The V call is TRBV2, the J call TRBJ2-7; 11 nucleotides agree with TRBD1. The length of the CDR3 is 16 residues. CDR1 and CDR2 from the germline V gene are SNHLY and FYNNEI. The V and J ends lost 0 bases and 6 bases, in that order; junction bases with no gene match: 7. The CDR3 coding sequence is TGTGCCAGCAGTGAAGCGCATAGGACAGGGGGCGGCGAGCAGTACTTC. This sequence encodes CASSEAHRTGGGEQYF.

The V and J genes are TRBV20-1 and TRBJ1-2; 8 bases align to TRBD1. The trim removed 3 bases at V and 6 bases at J, leaving 12 bases unmatched. The CDR3 loop spans 15 amino acids. CDR1 is DFQATT and CDR2 is SNEGSKA in the germline V gene (reference sequence). CDR3 DNA: TGCAGTGCTAGTAAAACTGGACAGGGCAAAGATGGCTACACCTTC. Translated, it gives CSASKTGQGKDGYTF.

This clonotype was seen more than once but under ten times. V and J are TRBV2 and TRBJ2-1; TRBD2 might be the D (6 bases). The length of the CDR3 is 17 residues. V shed 0 bases and J shed 0 bases, with 12 bases lying between them. CDR1 is SNHLY and CDR2 is FYNNEI in the germline V gene. The CDR3 nucleotides are TGTGCCAGCAGTGAAGCGGGGGGACTTTCCTCCTACAATGAGCAGTTCTTC. Its translation is CASSEAGGLSSYNEQFF.

There are a few counts of this clonotype. The rearrangement joins TRBV6-8 to TRBJ1-2; D may be TRBD1 (5 bases). With 5 bases removed from V and 4 bases from J, the gap between germline ends came to 17 bases. The CDR3 is 15 amino acids. The germline CDR1 and CDR2 sequences are MNHGY and SAAAGT. CDR3 bases: TGTGCCAGCAGTCCCGACAGCTGGGGCTTCTATGGCTACACCTTC. It codes for CASSPDSWGFYGYTF.

This clonotype appeared a few times. The chain is built from TRBV7-9 and TRBJ1-1; D call uncertain. The CDR3 contains 12 residues. Germline V lookup: CDR1 SEHNR, CDR2 FQNEAQ (reference sequence). The V end lost 6 bases, the J end lost 5 bases, and 10 bases lay between the germline ends. In DNA, the CDR3 is TGTGCCAGCAGTAACCCGCAGACTGAAGCTTTCTTT. Its translation: CASSNPQTEAFF.

The V and J genes are TRBV10-1 and TRBJ2-7, with D possibly being TRBD1 or TRBD2 (5 bases each). CDR1 is WNHNN and CDR2 is SYGVQD in the germline V gene (reference sequence). The CDR3 loop spans 16 amino acids. V lost 6 bases and J 2 bases, leaving 20 bases between the germline ends. The CDR3: CASSDSGAGDAYEQYF. The CDR3 region has the DNA TGCGCCAGCAGCGATTCCGGGGCTGGGGACGCCTACGAGCAGTACTTC.

This clonotype was counted a few times. V gene TRBV7-9 combines with J gene TRBJ2-1; TRBD2 is a possible D gene (7 bases). Germline assignment: CDR1 SEHNR and CDR2 FQNEAQ (reference sequence). This CDR3 comprises 17 residues. Trimming left V 1 base short and J 5 bases short, with 18 bases between. The CDR3 spells CASSLEVGGPENNEQFF. Here the CDR3 DNA reads TGTGCCAGCAGCTTAGAGGTGGGGGGGCCTGAAAACAATGAGCAGTTCTTC.

The chain recombines TRBV7-9 with TRBJ2-1; TRBD1 aligns across 7 bases. The germline V gene encodes CDR1 SEHNR and CDR2 FQNEAQ (reference sequence). The CDR3 consists of 13 residues. Germline trimming cut 6 bases from V and 7 bases from J; bases unmatched to any gene: 6. The CDR3 sequence is CASRGTAGNEQFF. The CDR3 nucleotides are TGTGCCAGCAGGGGGACAGCTGGGAATGAGCAGTTCTTC. The full variable domain, its missing parts supplied by reference TRBV7-9 and TRBJ2-1, is DTGVSQNPRHKITKRGQNVTFRCDPISEHNRLYWYRQTLGQGPEFLTYFQNEAQLEKSRLLSDRFSAERPKGSFSTLEIQRTEQGDSAMYLCASRGTAGNEQFFGPGTRLTVL.

The J gene is TRBJ2-7, the V gene TRBV20-1; 11 nucleotides line up with TRBD2. This CDR3 is 15 amino acids long. J gave up 6 bases and V 0 bases, and 7 bases lay outside the gene matches. Germline CDR1 reads DFQATT; CDR2 reads SNEGSKA (reference sequence). The chain's CDR3 is CSARDPSSGGSEQYF. In DNA, the CDR3 is TGCAGTGCTAGAGATCCGTCTAGCGGGGGGTCCGAGCAGTACTTC.